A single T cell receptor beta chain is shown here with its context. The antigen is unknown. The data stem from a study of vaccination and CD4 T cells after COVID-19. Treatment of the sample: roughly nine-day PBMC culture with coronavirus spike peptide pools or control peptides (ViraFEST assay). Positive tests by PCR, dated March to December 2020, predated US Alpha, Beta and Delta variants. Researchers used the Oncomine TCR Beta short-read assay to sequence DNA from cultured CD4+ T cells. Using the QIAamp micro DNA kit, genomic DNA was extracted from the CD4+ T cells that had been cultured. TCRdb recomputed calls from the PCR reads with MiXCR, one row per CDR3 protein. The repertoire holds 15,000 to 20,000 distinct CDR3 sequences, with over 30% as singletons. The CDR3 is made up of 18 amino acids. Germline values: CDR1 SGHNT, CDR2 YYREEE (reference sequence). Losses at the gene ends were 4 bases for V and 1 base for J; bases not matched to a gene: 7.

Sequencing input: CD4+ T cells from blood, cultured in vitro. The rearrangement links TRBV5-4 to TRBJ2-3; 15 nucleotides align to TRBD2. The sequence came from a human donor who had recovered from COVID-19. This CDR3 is CASSPGTSGRWGTDTQYF. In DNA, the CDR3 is TGTGCCAGCAGCCCCGGGACTAGCGGGAGGTGGGGCACAGATACGCAGTATTTT. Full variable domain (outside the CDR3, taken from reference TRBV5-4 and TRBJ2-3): ETGVTQSPTHLIKTRGQQVTLRCSSQSGHNTVSWYQQALGQGPQFIFQYYREEENGRGNFPPRFSGLQFPNYSSELNVNALELDDSALYLCASSPGTSGRWGTDTQYFGPGTRLTVL.